The 26 T cell receptor beta chains below come from one sample, sequenced in a study of T-cell reconstitution after alpha-beta-depleted transplantation in children. Researchers prepared the TCRbeta library using unique molecular identifiers, the study reports. One entry per CDR3 protein results from TCRdb running MiXCR on the PCR reads. The repertoire holds around 440,000 distinct CDR3 sequences, with 10% to 13% as singletons. The source was PBMCs, collected before TCRalphabeta/CD19-depleted stem cell transplant. The receptors come from a child aged 2-9 years with inherited bone marrow failure, due to receive a stem cell transplant.

This clonotype was counted at least ten times. This chain joins TRBV12-3 or TRBV12-4 and TRBJ2-3, with 12 bases matching TRBD2. This CDR3 contains 14 residues. V trimming: 8 bases; J trimming: 6 bases; junction bases outside the gene matches: 6. As DNA, the CDR3 is TGTGCCAGCGGCCTAGCGGGAGGGGTGGATACGCAGTATTTT. Its protein product is CASGLAGGVDTQYF.

There are many counts of this clonotype. The V call is TRBV4-3, the J call TRBJ2-1; D might be TRBD1 or TRBD2, each matching 6 bases. The ends were cut back, 0 bases at V and 8 bases at J, with 20 bases in the middle. This CDR3 is built from 17 residues. Germline CDR1 and CDR2: LGHNA and YSLEER. The CDR3 coding sequence is TGCGCCAGCAGCCAAGACCGAATCTCGGGAGAGGGGGATGAGCAGTTCTTC. This translates into CASSQDRISGEGDEQFF.

Ten or more counts support this clonotype. The chain joins TRBV11-2 to TRBJ2-5, with a possible D match to TRBD1 (6 bases). The CDR3 extends over 15 amino acids. Germline loops: CDR1 SGHAT, CDR2 FQNNGV. V lost 1 base, J lost 0 bases, and 9 bases lay in between. CDR3 sequence (DNA): TGTGCCAGCAGCTTAGGACAGGTGTACCAAGAGACCCAGTACTTC. Translated, it gives CASSLGQVYQETQYF.

This clonotype was recorded at least ten times. The chain employs TRBV20-1 and TRBJ2-3; D uncertain. Trimming took off 3 bases at V and 0 bases at J, with 13 bases between the two ends. Germline lookup yields CDR1 DFQATT and CDR2 SNEGSKA (reference sequence). The CDR3 runs 15 residues. CDR3: CSARVERSSTDTQYF. The CDR3 nucleotides read TGCAGTGCTAGGGTCGAACGCTCGAGCACAGATACGCAGTATTTT.

The sample holds a few counts of this clonotype. This chain uses TRBV5-1 with TRBJ1-4; 7 nucleotides line up with TRBD1. This CDR3 spans 17 amino acids. The germline CDR1 and CDR2 sequences are SGHRS and YFSETQ. V dropped 2 bases and J dropped 6; count of bases not matched to a gene: 13. CDR3 amino acids: CASSFYPTGTEYEKLFF. CDR3 sequence (DNA): TGCGCCAGCAGCTTCTACCCAACCGGGACAGAGTATGAAAAACTGTTTTTT.

This clonotype turned up a few times. The V gene is TRBV6-5, the J gene TRBJ1-6, with no clear D. In germline, CDR1 is MNHEY, CDR2 SVGAGI. This CDR3 is 15 amino acids long. With 2 bases removed from V and 3 bases from J, the gap between germline ends came to 8 bases. The CDR3 bases are TGTGCCAGCAGTTACGACCCGCGCTATAATTCACCCCTCCACTTT. Its protein is CASSYDPRYNSPLHF.

This clonotype was seen a few times. The rearrangement joins TRBV3-1 to TRBJ2-3, with D tentatively TRBD1 or TRBD2 (5 bases each). The V and J ends lost 4 bases and 2 bases respectively, with 13 bases between them. The germline V gene encodes CDR1 LGHDT and CDR2 YNNKEL (reference sequence). The CDR3 is 15 amino acids. Written as DNA, the CDR3 is TGTGCCAGCAGCCCCGGGACGGTAAACACAGATACGCAGTATTTT. Translated: CASSPGTVNTDTQYF.

The chain joins TRBV11-1 to TRBJ2-1; D might be TRBD1 (5 bases). The V and J ends lost 4 bases and 10 bases respectively, with 14 bases between them. This CDR3 comprises 13 residues. CDR1 SGHAT and CDR2 FQDESV come from the germline V gene (reference sequence). This CDR3 reads CASSSSLGVEQFF. The DNA of the CDR3 is TGTGCCAGCAGCTCCTCGTTAGGGGTAGAGCAGTTCTTC.

This clonotype was detected only a few times. This chain connects TRBV7-9 to TRBJ2-1, with 7 nucleotides matching TRBD2. V shed 5 bases and J 0 bases; nucleotides not matched to a gene: 16. The CDR3 loop spans 19 amino acids. CDR1 and CDR2 from the germline V gene are SEHNR and FQNEAQ (reference sequence). The CDR3 loop is CASSRGGSGPTSSYNEQFF. The CDR3 DNA follows: TGTGCCAGCAGCCGAGGCGGTAGCGGGCCAACTAGCTCCTACAATGAGCAGTTCTTC.

V is TRBV28 and J is TRBJ2-1; D not certain. V gave up 2 bases and J gave up 2 bases, with 13 bases separating them. Germline loops: CDR1 MDHEN, CDR2 SYDVKM. The CDR3 spans 16 residues. The CDR3 loop reads CASSLPRYRTYNEQFF. The CDR3 DNA is TGTGCCAGCAGTTTACCGCGGTATAGGACCTACAATGAGCAGTTCTTC.

This clonotype was recorded at least ten times. This chain links TRBV4-3 with TRBJ2-3; 8 nucleotides agree with TRBD2. CDR3 length: 16 residues. Germline CDR1 and CDR2: LGHNA and YSLEER. J was trimmed by 1 base and V by 3 bases; bases with no gene match: 6. CDR3: CASSQTSDTRTDTQYF. The CDR3 DNA follows: TGCGCCAGCAGCCAGACTAGCGATACCCGCACAGATACGCAGTATTTT.

The chain has TRBV6-5 and TRBJ2-4; D perhaps matches TRBD2 (5 bases). The CDR3 covers 15 residues. The V end lost 0 bases, the J end lost 8 bases, and 14 bases lay between the germline ends. The germline CDR1 and CDR2 sequences are MNHEY and SVGAGI. Here the CDR3 DNA reads TGTGCCAGCAGTTACTCTCTAGCCGAGGGTCACATTCAGTACTTC. Amino acid sequence: CASSYSLAEGHIQYF.

This clonotype was observed at least ten times. The chain employs TRBV6-5 and TRBJ2-3, with 9 nucleotides matching TRBD1. V lost 0 bases to trimming and J lost 4 bases; unmatched junction nucleotides: 8. Germline CDR1 and CDR2: MNHEY and SVGAGI. This CDR3 region has 17 residues. The CDR3 sequence: CASSYSWTGVRADTQYF. Here the CDR3 DNA reads TGTGCCAGCAGTTACTCGTGGACAGGGGTACGCGCAGATACGCAGTATTTT.

The chain uses TRBV25-1 and TRBJ2-7; TRBD2 agrees at 14 bases. The CDR3 has 18 amino acids. In germline, CDR1 is MGHDK, CDR2 SYGVNS. Unmatched junction bases numbered 12, after V lost 0 bases and J lost 8 bases. Written as DNA, the CDR3 is TGTGCCAGCAGTGAATATGAGGGGACTAGCGGGAGAGGGTACAAGCAGTACTTC. Translating gives CASSEYEGTSGRGYKQYF.

This clonotype was seen a handful of times. J is TRBJ1-1 and V is TRBV5-1; D not certain. CDR3 length: 20 amino acids. Trimming removed 5 bases from V and 0 bases from J, with 29 bases in between. Per the germline V gene, CDR1 is SGHRS and CDR2 is YFSETQ. CDR3 sequence reads: CASSPRPPAFPETLNTEAFF. CDR3 nucleotide sequence: TGCGCCAGCAGTCCTCGCCCCCCCGCCTTCCCGGAAACTTTGAACACTGAAGCTTTCTTT.

The chain has TRBV20-1 and TRBJ2-7; 9 bases align to TRBD1. CDR1 is DFQATT and CDR2 is SNEGSKA in the germline V gene (reference sequence). This CDR3 has 14 amino acids. V was clipped by 2 bases and J by 10 bases; unmatched bases: 12. CDR3 in amino acids: CSARRDRASSDQYF. CDR3 nucleotides: TGCAGTGCTAGACGGGACAGGGCTTCTAGCGACCAGTACTTC.

This clonotype was seen many times. The chain combines TRBV6-2 or TRBV6-3 with TRBJ2-1; 8 bases line up with TRBD2. V was clipped by 8 bases and J by 6 bases; unmatched bases: 6. The CDR3 is 13 residues long. Germline V gene data show CDR1 as MNHEY and CDR2 as SVGEGT. CDR3 DNA: TGTGCCAGCCGGACTAGCCTGGGCAATGAGCAGTTCTTC. It is translated as CASRTSLGNEQFF.

A word on this clonotype: A much larger clonotype is one base distant, so this may be a read error. The chain uses TRBV12-5 and TRBJ2-1, with a weak D call TRBD1 (5 bases). CDR1 and CDR2 from the germline V gene are LGHNT and FRNRAP. CDR3 size: 12 residues. Trimming pared 2 bases from V and 9 bases from J, leaving 8 bases between. CDR3 in amino acids: CASGLIGAEQFF. DNA of the CDR3: TGTGCTAGTGGTTTGATAGGGGCTGAGCAGTTCTTC.

The V and J genes are TRBV29-1 and TRBJ1-2, with D unresolved. Germline CDR1 SQVTM, CDR2 ANQGSEA. The CDR3 runs 14 residues. Trimming left V 2 bases short and J 4 bases short, with 14 bases between. The CDR3, as DNA: TGCAGCGTTGAACGGCAGGTCGGCCTCTATGGCTACACCTTC. Translated: CSVERQVGLYGYTF.

The genes are TRBV28 and TRBJ1-2; 9 nucleotides line up with TRBD1. The length of the CDR3 is 14 residues. V gave up 4 bases and J gave up 4 bases; unmatched junction bases: 4. Germline V gives CDR1 MDHEN, CDR2 SYDVKM. The CDR3 sequence is CASSSRDRAYGYTF. The CDR3 DNA is TGTGCCAGCAGTTCCCGGGACAGGGCCTATGGCTACACCTTC.

This clonotype was seen at least ten times. The J gene is TRBJ2-1, the V gene TRBV20-1; 11 bases match TRBD2. The V gene's germline CDR1 is DFQATT and CDR2 SNEGSKA (reference sequence). After removal of 5 bases from V and 7 bases from J, the junction contained 10 bases not matched to a gene. The CDR3 totals 15 residues. The CDR3 nucleotides read TGCAGTGCTTCGAATAGCGGGAGGGAGGGTAATGAGCAGTTCTTC. This codes for CSASNSGREGNEQFF.

This clonotype was recorded many times. V usage is TRBV10-3 and J usage is TRBJ2-3; perhaps TRBD1 as D (6 bases). Germline V gene lookup returns CDR1 ENHRY and CDR2 SYGVKD. The V end lost 6 bases, the J end lost 4 bases, and 8 bases lay between the germline ends. CDR3 size: 12 residues. CDR3 protein: CAISAGADTQYF. CDR3 nucleotides: TGTGCCATCAGCGCAGGGGCAGATACGCAGTATTTT.

At least ten counts were recorded for this clonotype. This rearrangement joins TRBV6-1 to TRBJ1-2; TRBD1 is a possible D gene (5 bases). Germline V gene sequence: CDR1 MNHNS, CDR2 SASEGT. Trimming took off 6 bases at V and 4 bases at J, with 12 bases between the two ends. The CDR3 consists of 13 residues. CDR3 protein: CASRDTTAYGYTF. CDR3 nucleotide sequence: TGTGCCAGCAGGGACACCACAGCCTATGGCTACACCTTC.

This clonotype was detected ten times or more. V is TRBV13 and J is TRBJ2-7; 10 positions match TRBD2. The CDR3 is made up of 16 amino acids. V gave up 5 bases and J gave up 2 bases; unmatched junction bases: 9. Looked up from germline, CDR1 is PRHDT and CDR2 is FYEKMQ (reference sequence). Here the CDR3 reads CASSRGILAGTYEQYF. CDR3 coding DNA: TGTGCCAGCAGCCGCGGAATACTAGCGGGGACCTACGAGCAGTACTTC.

This clonotype was seen ten or more times. V and J are TRBV12-5 and TRBJ2-5; TRBD1 aligns across 10 bases. This CDR3 region has 13 residues. Germline lookup yields CDR1 LGHNT and CDR2 FRNRAP. V lost 7 bases, J lost 2 bases, and 1 base stayed unmatched. This CDR3 reads CASAGQGQETQYF. In DNA form, the CDR3 reads TGTGCTAGTGCGGGACAGGGGCAAGAGACCCAGTACTTC.

The chain combines TRBV28 with TRBJ1-4, with 12 bases lining up with TRBD1. The CDR3 totals 15 residues. Germline V gives CDR1 MDHEN, CDR2 SYDVKM. The CDR3 protein is CAAGQGAVMGEKLFF. CDR3 DNA: TGTGCGGCGGGACAGGGGGCTGTTATGGGGGAAAAACTGTTTTTT.